These 6 T cell receptor beta chains share one sample of origin, sequenced in a study of T cells in tuberculosis. The protocol was immunoSEQ multiplex PCR, while the TCRdb copy is restricted to in-frame clones and leaves out a portion. The sample contains 25,000 to 30,000 clones, nearly 90% of which appear only once. Source material: PBMCs. The receptor source for this set is a donor aged 10-29 years with latent tuberculosis or without tuberculosis infection.

The chain joins TRBV28 to TRBJ2-7; D call uncertain. The CDR3 is 13 amino acids. V dropped 7 bases and J dropped 2 bases, with 12 bases sitting between them. Germline CDR1 MDHEN, CDR2 SYDVKM. The CDR3, as DNA: TGTGCCAGCAACATCCCCCCAACCTACGAGCAGTACTTC. Translation gives CASNIPPTYEQYF.

The chain joins TRBV5-4 to TRBJ1-4, with D possibly matching TRBD1 (5 bases). This CDR3 contains 15 residues. The V end lost 2 bases, the J end lost 6 bases, and 14 bases lay between the germline ends. Germline CDR1 is SGHNT and CDR2 is YYREEE (reference sequence). DNA of the CDR3: TGTGCCAGCAGCTTATTTCTATCAGGGTATGAAAAACTGTTTTTT. Amino acids: CASSLFLSGYEKLFF.

This clone was observed once. This chain links TRBV12-5 with TRBJ2-4; a possible D gene is TRBD2 (6 bases). This CDR3 has 13 amino acids. Per germline, CDR1 LGHNT and CDR2 FRNRAP. V lost 4 bases, J lost 9 bases, and 13 bases lay in between. CDR3 nucleotides: TGTGCTAGTGGTTGGACCCCCGGGGGCATTCAGTACTTC. It codes for CASGWTPGGIQYF.

The V and J genes are TRBV7-2 and TRBJ1-1; perhaps TRBD1 as D (5 bases). CDR1 and CDR2 (germline): SGHTA, FQGNSA. V lost 8 bases and J 11 bases, leaving 18 bases between the germline ends. CDR3 size: 12 residues. CDR3 sequence: CASGTGWGDAFF. DNA for the CDR3: TGTGCCAGCGGCACCGGTTGGGGGGACGCTTTCTTT.

This clone appeared a few times. The chain couples TRBV6-5 to TRBJ1-6; D possibly corresponds to TRBD1 (6 bases). From germline, CDR1 is MNHEY and CDR2 SVGAGI. This CDR3 contains 14 residues. Between the trimmed V and J ends, which lost 0 bases and 10 bases, there was a span of 10 bases. The CDR3 DNA reads TGTGCCAGCAGTTACTCCGGGACATCCTCACCCCTCCACTTT. Protein: CASSYSGTSSPLHF.

This chain joins TRBV19 and TRBJ2-1; 8 positions match TRBD2. There are 15 residues in the CDR3. The J segment lost 6 bases and the V segment lost 6 bases, leaving 10 bases of the junction unmatched. Per germline, CDR1 LNHDA and CDR2 SQIVND (reference sequence). This CDR3 reads CASRLADGFRNEQFF. DNA for the CDR3: TGTGCCAGTAGACTAGCGGATGGGTTCCGCAATGAGCAGTTCTTC.